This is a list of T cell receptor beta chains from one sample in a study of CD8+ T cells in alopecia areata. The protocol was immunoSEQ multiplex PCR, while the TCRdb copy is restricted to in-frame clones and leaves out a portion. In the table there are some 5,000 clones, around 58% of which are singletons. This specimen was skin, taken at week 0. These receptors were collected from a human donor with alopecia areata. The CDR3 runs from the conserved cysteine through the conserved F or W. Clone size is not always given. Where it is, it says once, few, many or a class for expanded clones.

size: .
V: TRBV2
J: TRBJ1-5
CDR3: CASSKGSQGGSNQPQHF

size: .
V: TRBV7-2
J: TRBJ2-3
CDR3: CASSLVGASGGARDTQYF

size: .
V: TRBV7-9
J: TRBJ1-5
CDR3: CASSLSGGDQPQHF

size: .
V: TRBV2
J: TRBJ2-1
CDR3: CASSRGQGPYNEQFF

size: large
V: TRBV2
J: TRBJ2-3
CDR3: CASRPRQVDTQYF

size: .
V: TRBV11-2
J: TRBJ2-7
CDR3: CASSLDRRGRGEQYF

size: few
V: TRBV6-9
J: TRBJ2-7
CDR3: CASRVDYRAPNEQYF

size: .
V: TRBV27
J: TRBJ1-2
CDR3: CASRGVSANYGYTF

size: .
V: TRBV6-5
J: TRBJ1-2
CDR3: CASSYSSLQGDGYTF

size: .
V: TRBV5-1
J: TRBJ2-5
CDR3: CASSLGDQETQYF

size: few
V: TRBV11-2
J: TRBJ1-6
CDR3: CASSFGSGGLRGSPLHF

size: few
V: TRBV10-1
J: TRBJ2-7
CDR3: CASSETGLKPMGEYEQYF

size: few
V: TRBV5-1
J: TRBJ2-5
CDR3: CASSGDRQQETQYF

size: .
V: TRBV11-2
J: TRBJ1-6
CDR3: CASSLPSQGGSPLHF

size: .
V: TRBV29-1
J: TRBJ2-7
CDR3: CSVRGLYEQYF

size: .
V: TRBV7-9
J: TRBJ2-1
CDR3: CASSYRGARGGLTYNEQFF

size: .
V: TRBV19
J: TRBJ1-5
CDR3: CASSIGGMPQHF

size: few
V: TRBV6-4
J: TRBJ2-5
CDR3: CASSDAGWRGEETQYF

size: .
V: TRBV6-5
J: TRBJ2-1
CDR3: CASSFGRDRGNNEQFF

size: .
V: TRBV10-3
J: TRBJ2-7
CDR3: CAISTRQGGTFYEQYF